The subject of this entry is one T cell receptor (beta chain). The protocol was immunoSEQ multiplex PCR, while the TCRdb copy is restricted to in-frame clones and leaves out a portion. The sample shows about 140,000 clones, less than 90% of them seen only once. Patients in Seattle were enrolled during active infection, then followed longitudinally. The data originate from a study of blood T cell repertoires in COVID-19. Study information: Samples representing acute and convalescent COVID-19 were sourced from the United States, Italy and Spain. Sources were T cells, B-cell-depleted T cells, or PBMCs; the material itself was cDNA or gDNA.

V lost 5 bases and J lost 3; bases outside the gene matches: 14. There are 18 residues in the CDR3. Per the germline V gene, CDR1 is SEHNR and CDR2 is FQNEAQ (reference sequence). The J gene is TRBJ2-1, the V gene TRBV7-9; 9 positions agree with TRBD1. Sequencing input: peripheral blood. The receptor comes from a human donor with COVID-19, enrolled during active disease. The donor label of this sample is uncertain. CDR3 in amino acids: CASSPDSAGTGFYNEQFF. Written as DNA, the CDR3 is TGTGCCAGCAGCCCCGACTCCGCCGGGACAGGGTTCTACAATGAGCAGTTCTTC.